This T cell receptor (beta chain) was captured in a study of T cells in Graves' hyperthyroidism and ophthalmopathy. Study observations and caveats: Most clonotypes that expanded in the thyroid above 0.001 also showed up in blood.

V gave up 8 bases and J gave up 2 bases, with 10 bases separating them. This CDR3 has 12 amino acids. The germline V gene encodes CDR1 MNHEY and CDR2 SVGEGT. With regard to this clonotype: Its cognate antigen is unknown.

It was RNA transcripts that yielded the amplified TCR beta CDR3 regions. Researchers ran a first-round RT-PCR on the TCR CDR3 using the HTBI primer set. TCRdb independently ran MiXCR on the multiplex PCR reads; one entry per CDR3 protein. Among approximately 610,000 distinct CDR3 sequences listed, 16% were seen once. Sequenced material: blood. The rearrangement links TRBV6-2 or TRBV6-3 to TRBJ2-7, with a tentative D call TRBD2 (5 bases). The clonotype originates from a woman aged 18-29 years with Graves' hyperthyroidism. DNA for the CDR3: TGTGCCAGCGGGGAGAGGACCTACGAGCAGTACTTC. Amino acids: CASGERTYEQYF.